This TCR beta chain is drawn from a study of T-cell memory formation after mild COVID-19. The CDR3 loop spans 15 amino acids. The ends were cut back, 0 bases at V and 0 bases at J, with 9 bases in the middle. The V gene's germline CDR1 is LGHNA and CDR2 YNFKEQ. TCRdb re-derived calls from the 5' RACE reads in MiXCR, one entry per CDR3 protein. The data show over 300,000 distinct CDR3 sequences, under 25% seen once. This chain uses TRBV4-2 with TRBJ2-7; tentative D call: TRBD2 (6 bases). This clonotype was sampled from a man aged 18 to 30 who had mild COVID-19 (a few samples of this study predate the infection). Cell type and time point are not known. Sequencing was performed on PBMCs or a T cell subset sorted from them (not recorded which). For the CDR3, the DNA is TGTGCCAGCAGCCAAGATCCGGGGGTCTCCTACGAGCAGTACTTC. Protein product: CASSQDPGVSYEQYF.